This TCR beta chain appears in the sequencing data of a study of blood T cells in healthy people across ages. A second PCR of roughly 7 to 11 cycles used a sample-barcoded 5' primer and a J-beta primer mix. Each of the samples gave a minimum of 2.5 million paired-end reads that contained CDR3. MiXCR, applied by TCRdb to the 5' RACE reads, yields one record per CDR3 protein. The sample shows more than 750,000 distinct CDR3 sequences, approximately 32% of them seen only once. With respect to this clonotype: Since a much larger clone is just one base distant, this may be a read error.

The germline V gene has CDR1 SGDLS and CDR2 YYNGEE. CDR3 length: 15 residues. The data also belong to a second study, concerning T cells of mothers and their children. This second study says: With unrelated pairs as the comparison, related mother-child pairs had a slightly higher overlap that was not significant.

This TCR was sampled from a woman between 40 and 55 years old in good health. This chain uses TRBV9 with TRBJ2-4, with D possibly being TRBD2 (6 bases). The end of the DNA aligns better with TRBJ2-7, so the J call may be wrong. The sample consisted of blood. CDR3 sequence reads: CASSGAPGGGYEQYF. The CDR3 DNA reads TGTGCCAGCAGCGGAGCTCCCGGGGGTGGCTACGAGCAGTACTTC.